This record looks at one T cell receptor (beta chain) sequence and its context. Its antigen remains unidentified. Germline V gene data show CDR1 as SGHTA and CDR2 as FQGTGA. The germline V and J ends were trimmed by 5 bases and 2 bases, with 9 bases remaining between them. This CDR3 is built from 13 residues. This record comes from a study of cytomegalovirus exposure and HLA in healthy donors. Findings and caveats of the study: Cytomegalovirus association was assigned to over 150 TCR beta chains. Reported results showed that the classifier diagnosed cytomegalovirus status with high specificity and sensitivity.

TCRdb's copy holds only in-frame clones and misses some; the assay was immunoSEQ multiplex PCR. The sample lists approximately 100,000 clones; about 90% were seen once. What was sequenced was PBMCs. J is TRBJ1-1 and V is TRBV7-3, with a tentative D call TRBD1 (6 bases). The receptor was derived from a young man in good health and CMV-seropositive. As DNA, the CDR3 is TGTGCCAGCAGCCTCAGGGGAAACACTGAAGCTTTCTTT. It is translated as CASSLRGNTEAFF.